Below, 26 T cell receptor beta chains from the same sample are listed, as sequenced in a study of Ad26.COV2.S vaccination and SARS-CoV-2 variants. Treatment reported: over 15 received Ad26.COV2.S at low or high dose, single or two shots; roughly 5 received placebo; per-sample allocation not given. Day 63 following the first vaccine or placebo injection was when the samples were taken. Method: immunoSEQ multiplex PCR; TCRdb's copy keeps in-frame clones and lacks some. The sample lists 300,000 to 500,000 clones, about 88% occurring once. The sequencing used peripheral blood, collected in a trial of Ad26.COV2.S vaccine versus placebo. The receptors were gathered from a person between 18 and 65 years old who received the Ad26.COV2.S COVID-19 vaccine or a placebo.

As DNA, the CDR3 is TGTGCCAGCAGTCCTATGGACAGTCACTATAGCAATCAGCCCCAGCATTTT. Encoded protein: CASSPMDSHYSNQPQHF. The gene calls are TRBV27 and TRBJ1-5; D is possibly TRBD1 (6 bases). V gave up 5 bases and J gave up 0 bases, with 17 bases separating them. The CDR3 loop spans 17 amino acids. Germline V gene lookup returns CDR1 MNHEY and CDR2 SMNVEV (reference sequence).

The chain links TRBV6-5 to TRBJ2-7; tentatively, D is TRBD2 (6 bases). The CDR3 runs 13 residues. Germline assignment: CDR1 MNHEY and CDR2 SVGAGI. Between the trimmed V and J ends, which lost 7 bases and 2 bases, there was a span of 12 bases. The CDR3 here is CASKGGGAYEQYF. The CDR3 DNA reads TGTGCCAGCAAAGGTGGAGGGGCCTACGAGCAGTACTTC.

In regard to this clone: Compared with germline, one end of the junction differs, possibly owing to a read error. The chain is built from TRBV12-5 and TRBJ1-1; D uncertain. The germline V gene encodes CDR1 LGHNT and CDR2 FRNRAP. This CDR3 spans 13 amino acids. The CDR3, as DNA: TGTGCTAGTGCTTTGGATAGGGACACTGAAGCTTTCTTT. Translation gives CASALDRDTEAFF.

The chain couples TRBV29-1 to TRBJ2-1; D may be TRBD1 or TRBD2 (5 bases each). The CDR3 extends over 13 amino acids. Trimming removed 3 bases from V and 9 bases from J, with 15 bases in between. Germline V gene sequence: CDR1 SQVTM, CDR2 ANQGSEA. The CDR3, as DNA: TGCAGCGTTGACGGGCAGGGAGTAGGTGAGCAGTTCTTC. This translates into CSVDGQGVGEQFF.

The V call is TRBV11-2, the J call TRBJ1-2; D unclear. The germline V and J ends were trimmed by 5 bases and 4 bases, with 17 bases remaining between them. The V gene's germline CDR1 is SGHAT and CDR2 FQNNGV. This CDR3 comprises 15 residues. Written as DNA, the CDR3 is TGTGCCAGCAGCCCAGATCAGGCCTTGGCCTATGGCTACACCTTC. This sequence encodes CASSPDQALAYGYTF.

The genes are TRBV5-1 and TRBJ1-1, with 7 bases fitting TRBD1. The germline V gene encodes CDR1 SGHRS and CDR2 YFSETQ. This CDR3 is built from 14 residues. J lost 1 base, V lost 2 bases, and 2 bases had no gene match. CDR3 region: CASSLDRANTEAFF. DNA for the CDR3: TGCGCCAGCAGCTTAGACAGGGCGAACACTGAAGCTTTCTTT. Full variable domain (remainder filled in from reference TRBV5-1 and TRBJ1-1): KAGVTQTPRYLIKTRGQQVTLSCSPISGHRSVSWYQQTPGQGLQFLFEYFSETQRNKGNFPGRFSGRQFSNSRSEMNVSTLELGDSALYLCASSLDRANTEAFFGQGTRLTVV.

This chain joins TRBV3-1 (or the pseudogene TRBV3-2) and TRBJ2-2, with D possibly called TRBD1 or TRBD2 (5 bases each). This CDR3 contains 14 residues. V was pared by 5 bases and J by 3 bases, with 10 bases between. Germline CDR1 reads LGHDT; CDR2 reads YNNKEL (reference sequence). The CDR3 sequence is CASSMGTDTGELFF. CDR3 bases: TGTGCCAGCAGCATGGGGACCGACACCGGGGAGCTGTTTTTT.

DNA of the CDR3: TGTGCCAGCAGCCACCCGGGACTCCCTGTGACCGGGGAGCTGTTTTTT. As protein: CASSHPGLPVTGELFF. The V gene is TRBV7-6, the J gene TRBJ2-2; TRBD2 might be the D (6 bases). Trimming cost V 5 bases and J 5 bases, with 18 bases left between them. The CDR3 sequence is 16 residues long. Looked up from germline, CDR1 is SGHVS and CDR2 is FNYEAQ.

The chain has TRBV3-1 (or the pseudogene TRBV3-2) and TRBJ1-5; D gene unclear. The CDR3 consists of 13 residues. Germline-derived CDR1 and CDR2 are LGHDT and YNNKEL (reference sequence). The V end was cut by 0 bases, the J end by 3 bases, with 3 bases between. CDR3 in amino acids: CASSQDTNQPQHF. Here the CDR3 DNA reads TGTGCCAGCAGCCAAGACACCAATCAGCCCCAGCATTTT.

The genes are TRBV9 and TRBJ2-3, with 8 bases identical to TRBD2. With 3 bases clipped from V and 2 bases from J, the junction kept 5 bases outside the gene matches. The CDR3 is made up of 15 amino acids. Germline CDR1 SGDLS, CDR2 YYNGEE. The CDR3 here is CASSEVGGATDTQYF. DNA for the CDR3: TGTGCCAGCAGCGAGGTCGGGGGGGCCACAGATACGCAGTATTTT.

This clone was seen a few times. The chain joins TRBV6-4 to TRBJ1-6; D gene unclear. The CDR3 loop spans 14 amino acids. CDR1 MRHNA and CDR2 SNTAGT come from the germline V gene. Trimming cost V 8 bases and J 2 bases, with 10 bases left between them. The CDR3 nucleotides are TGTGCCAGCGGGAAAGAAGCCTATAATTCACCCCTCCACTTT. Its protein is CASGKEAYNSPLHF.

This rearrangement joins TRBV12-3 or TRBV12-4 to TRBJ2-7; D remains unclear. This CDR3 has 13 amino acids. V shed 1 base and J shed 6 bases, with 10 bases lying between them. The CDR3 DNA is TGTGCCAGCAGTTTAGGACCCTTTGGCGAGCAGTACTTC. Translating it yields CASSLGPFGEQYF.

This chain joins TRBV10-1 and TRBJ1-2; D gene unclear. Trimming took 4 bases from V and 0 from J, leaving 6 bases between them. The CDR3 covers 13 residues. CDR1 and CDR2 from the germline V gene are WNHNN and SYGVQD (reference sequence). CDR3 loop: CASSATANYGYTF. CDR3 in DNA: TGCGCCAGCAGTGCAACAGCTAACTATGGCTACACCTTC.

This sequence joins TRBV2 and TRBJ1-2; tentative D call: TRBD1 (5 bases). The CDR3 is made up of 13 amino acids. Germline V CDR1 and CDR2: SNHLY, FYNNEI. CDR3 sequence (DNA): TGTGCAGTTCCTCCTGGGACGGCTCTTTGCTACACCTTC. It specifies CAVPPGTALCYTF.

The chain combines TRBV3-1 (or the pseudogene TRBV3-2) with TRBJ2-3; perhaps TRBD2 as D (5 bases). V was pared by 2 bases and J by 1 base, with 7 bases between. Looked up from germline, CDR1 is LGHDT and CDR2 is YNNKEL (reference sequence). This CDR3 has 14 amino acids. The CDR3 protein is CASSQSGGTDTQYF. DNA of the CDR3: TGTGCCAGCAGCCAATCCGGGGGCACAGATACGCAGTATTTT.

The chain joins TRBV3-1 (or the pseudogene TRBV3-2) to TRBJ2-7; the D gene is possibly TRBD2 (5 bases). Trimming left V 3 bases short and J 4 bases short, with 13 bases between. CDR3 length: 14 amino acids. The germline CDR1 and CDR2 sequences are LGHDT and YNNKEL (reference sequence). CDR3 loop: CASSHGFGGYEQYF. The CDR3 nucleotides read TGTGCCAGCAGCCATGGTTTTGGAGGTTACGAGCAGTACTTC.

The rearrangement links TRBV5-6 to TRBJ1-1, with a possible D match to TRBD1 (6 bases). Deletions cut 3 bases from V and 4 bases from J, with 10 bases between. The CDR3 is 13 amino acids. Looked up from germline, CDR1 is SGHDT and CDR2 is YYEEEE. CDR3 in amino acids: CASSWGGGTEAFF. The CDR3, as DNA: TGTGCCAGCAGCTGGGGAGGGGGCACTGAAGCTTTCTTT. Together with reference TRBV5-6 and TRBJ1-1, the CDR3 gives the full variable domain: DAGVTQSPTHLIKTRGQQVTLRCSPKSGHDTVSWYQQALGQGPQFIFQYYEEEERQRGNFPDRFSGHQFPNYSSELNVNALLLGDSALYLCASSWGGGTEAFFGQGTRLTVV.

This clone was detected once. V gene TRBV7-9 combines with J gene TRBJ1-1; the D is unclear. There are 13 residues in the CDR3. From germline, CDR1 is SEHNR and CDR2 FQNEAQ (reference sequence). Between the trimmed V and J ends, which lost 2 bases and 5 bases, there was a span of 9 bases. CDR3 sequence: CASSLSVETEAFF. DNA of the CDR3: TGTGCCAGCAGCTTAAGTGTGGAAACTGAAGCTTTCTTT. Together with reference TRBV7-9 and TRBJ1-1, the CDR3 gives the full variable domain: DTGVSQNPRHKITKRGQNVTFRCDPISEHNRLYWYRQTLGQGPEFLTYFQNEAQLEKSRLLSDRFSAERPKGSFSTLEIQRTEQGDSAMYLCASSLSVETEAFFGQGTRLTVV.

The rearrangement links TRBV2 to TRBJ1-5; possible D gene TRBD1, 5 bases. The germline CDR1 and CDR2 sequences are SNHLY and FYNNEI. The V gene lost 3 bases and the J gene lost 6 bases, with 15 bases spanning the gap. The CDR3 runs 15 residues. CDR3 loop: CASSEGRGWVQPQHF. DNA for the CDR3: TGTGCCAGCAGTGAGGGGAGGGGTTGGGTTCAGCCCCAGCATTTT.

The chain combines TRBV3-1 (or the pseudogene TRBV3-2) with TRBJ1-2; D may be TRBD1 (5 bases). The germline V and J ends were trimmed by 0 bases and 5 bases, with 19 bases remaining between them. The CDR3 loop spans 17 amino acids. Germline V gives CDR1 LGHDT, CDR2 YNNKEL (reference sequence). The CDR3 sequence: CASSQENWGSSPYGYTF. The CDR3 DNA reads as TGTGCCAGCAGCCAAGAAAATTGGGGCAGCTCCCCATATGGCTACACCTTC.

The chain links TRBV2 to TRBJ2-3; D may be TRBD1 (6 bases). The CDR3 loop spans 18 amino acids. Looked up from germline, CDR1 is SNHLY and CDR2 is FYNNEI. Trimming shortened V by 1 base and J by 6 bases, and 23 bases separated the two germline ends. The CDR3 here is CASSEGLGQGKDSDTQYF. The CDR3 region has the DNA TGTGCCAGCAGTGAAGGGCTCGGGCAGGGGAAGGACTCGGATACGCAGTATTTT.

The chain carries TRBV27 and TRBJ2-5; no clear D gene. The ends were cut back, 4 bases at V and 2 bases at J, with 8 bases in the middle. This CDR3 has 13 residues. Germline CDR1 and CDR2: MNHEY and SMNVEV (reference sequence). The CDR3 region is CASSSYKQETQYF. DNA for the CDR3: TGTGCCAGCAGTTCGTATAAGCAAGAGACCCAGTACTTC.

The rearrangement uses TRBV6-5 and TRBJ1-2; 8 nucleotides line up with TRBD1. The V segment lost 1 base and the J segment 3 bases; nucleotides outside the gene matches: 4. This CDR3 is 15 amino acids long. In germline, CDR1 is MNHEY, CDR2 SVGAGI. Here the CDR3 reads CASSYWTGTHYGYTF. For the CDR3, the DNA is TGTGCCAGCAGTTACTGGACAGGGACCCACTATGGCTACACCTTC.

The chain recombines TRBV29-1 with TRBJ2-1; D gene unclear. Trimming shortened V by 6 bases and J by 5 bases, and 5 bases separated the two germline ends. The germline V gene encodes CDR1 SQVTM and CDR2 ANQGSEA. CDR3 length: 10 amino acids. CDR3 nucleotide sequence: TGCAGCGTAGCGAACAATGAGCAGTTCTTC. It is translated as CSVANNEQFF.

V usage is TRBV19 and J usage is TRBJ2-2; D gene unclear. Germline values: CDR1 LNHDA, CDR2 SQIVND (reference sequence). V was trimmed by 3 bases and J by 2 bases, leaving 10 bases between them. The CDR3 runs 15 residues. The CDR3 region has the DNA TGTGCCAGTAGTATGGGGTGGATTAACACCGGGGAGCTGTTTTTT. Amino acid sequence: CASSMGWINTGELFF.

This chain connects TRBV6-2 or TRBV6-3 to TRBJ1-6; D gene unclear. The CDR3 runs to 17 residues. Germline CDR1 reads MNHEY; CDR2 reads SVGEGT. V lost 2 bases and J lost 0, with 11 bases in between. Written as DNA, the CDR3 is TGTGCCAGCAGTTACCTAGACACAAGCTCCTATAATTCACCCCTCCACTTT. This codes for CASSYLDTSSYNSPLHF.